Shown below are 5 T cell receptor beta chains from a single sample sequenced in a study of T-cell reconstitution after alpha-beta-depleted transplantation in children. Construction of the TCRbeta library involved unique molecular identifiers. TCRdb redid the calling of the PCR reads with MiXCR, one entry per CDR3 protein. The sample has 450,000 to 700,000 distinct CDR3 sequences, over 20% seen once. The sample here was PBMCs, taken before TCRalphabeta/CD19-depleted stem cell transplant. The source is a boy in the first two years of life with Wiskott-Aldrich syndrome, due to receive a stem cell transplant.

V and J are TRBV5-6 and TRBJ2-5, with 7 bases aligning to TRBD1. With V trimmed by 4 bases and J by 4 bases, 7 bases remained unmatched. There are 14 residues in the CDR3. Germline lookup yields CDR1 SGHDT and CDR2 YYEEEE. This CDR3 reads CASSVRQGRETQYF. Here the CDR3 DNA reads TGTGCCAGCAGCGTTCGACAGGGTAGAGAGACCCAGTACTTC.

This clonotype was seen a few times. The gene calls are TRBV12-3 or TRBV12-4 and TRBJ1-1, with a tentative D call TRBD1 (6 bases). The CDR3 is 11 residues long. Between the trimmed V and J ends, which lost 5 bases and 7 bases, there was a span of 8 bases. The CDR3 sequence is CASSRGFEAFF. The CDR3 DNA is TGTGCCAGCAGTAGGGGGTTTGAAGCTTTCTTT.

The V call is TRBV6-1, the J call TRBJ2-1; D gene unclear. Trimming removed 5 bases at V and 9 bases at J, with 14 bases between. CDR3 length: 13 amino acids. Per germline, CDR1 MNHNS and CDR2 SASEGT. CDR3 sequence: CASSPNPGREQFF. The CDR3 nucleotides read TGTGCCAGCAGTCCCAACCCCGGGCGTGAGCAGTTCTTC.

The chain recombines TRBV20-1 with TRBJ1-4; TRBD1 is a possible D gene (5 bases). This CDR3 comprises 13 residues. V was pared by 3 bases and J by 4 bases, with 9 bases between. Germline CDR1 DFQATT, CDR2 SNEGSKA (reference sequence). The CDR3 DNA reads as TGCAGTGCTAGTGAAGGGGTTAATGAAAAACTGTTTTTT. This gives the protein CSASEGVNEKLFF.

This chain joins TRBV5-1 and TRBJ2-3, with 11 bases aligning to TRBD2. CDR1 and CDR2 from the germline V gene are SGHRS and YFSETQ. CDR3 size: 17 residues. The V segment lost 2 bases and the J segment 2 bases; nucleotides outside the gene matches: 7. The CDR3, as DNA: TGCGCCAGCAGCTTCAGCCCGGGACTAGCGGCCACAGATACGCAGTATTTT. As protein: CASSFSPGLAATDTQYF.